This record looks at one TCR beta chain sequence and its context. V lost 1 base, J lost 7 bases, and 16 bases lay in between. This CDR3 region has 15 residues. These data are taken from a study of T cell changes during pregnancy in multiple sclerosis. TCRdb's copy holds only in-frame clones and misses some; the assay was immunoSEQ multiplex PCR. Found here are 65,000 to 85,000 clones, about nine tenths of them singletons; the top ten hold 0.25% to 0.3%. The chain combines TRBV23-1 with TRBJ1-1, with D unclear. TRBV23-1 is treated as an ORF (open reading frame) with a function not yet certain. This clonotype was sampled from a female donor with multiple sclerosis, enrolled in a pregnancy study. The sequencing used CD4+ T cells from peripheral blood mononuclear cells, collected after pregnancy. The CDR3 nucleotides read TGCGCCAGCAGTCAATTTCCGCACAGTTCGAATGAAGCTTTCTTT. This translates into CASSQFPHSSNEAFF.